These 24 T cell receptor beta chains originate from one sample sequenced in a study of tumor T cells in aggressive B-cell lymphoma. TCRdb's copy holds only in-frame clones and misses some; the assay was immunoSEQ multiplex PCR. Among about 7,900 clones listed, about 80% were seen once. Sequencing input: tumor tissue. These receptors came from an adult with diffuse large B cell lymphoma.

This clone was detected only once. The chain is built from TRBV7-9 and TRBJ2-5; tentatively, D is TRBD2 (5 bases). CDR1 is SEHNR, CDR2 FQNEAQ, per germline (reference sequence). V was shortened by 3 bases and J by 5 bases, with 10 bases between the two germline ends. CDR3 length: 13 amino acids. Here the CDR3 reads CASSFGGSETQYF. The CDR3 DNA follows: TGTGCCAGCAGCTTCGGTGGGAGTGAGACCCAGTACTTC. The variable domain in full, completed from reference TRBV7-9 and TRBJ2-5, reads DTGVSQNPRHKITKRGQNVTFRCDPISEHNRLYWYRQTLGQGPEFLTYFQNEAQLEKSRLLSDRFSAERPKGSFSTLEIQRTEQGDSAMYLCASSFGGSETQYFGPGTRLLVL.

In this sample, this clone turned up a few times. A junction boundary mismatches the germline segment, possibly from a read error. The sample holds other DNA sequences that translate to the same CDR3. The V gene is TRBV5-6, the J gene TRBJ1-2, with D possibly TRBD1 on 6 matching bases. The CDR3 length is 12 residues. In germline, CDR1 is SGHDT, CDR2 YYEEEE. The CDR3 DNA follows: TGCGCCAGCAGCTTGGACAGCTATGGCTACACCTTC. This translates into CASSLDSYGYTF.

The chain employs TRBV27 and TRBJ1-5; possible D gene TRBD1, 5 bases. This CDR3 is built from 16 residues. CDR1 and CDR2 (germline): MNHEY, SMNVEV (reference sequence). V lost 2 bases and J 1 base, leaving 12 bases between the germline ends. Written as DNA, the CDR3 is TGTGCCAGCAGTTTAGTTCGGGGGGGAAGCAATCAGCCCCAGCATTTT. It codes for CASSLVRGGSNQPQHF.

This chain connects TRBV7-3 to TRBJ1-1; no clear D. CDR3 length: 13 residues. V lost 1 base and J lost 2, with 5 bases in between. CDR1 and CDR2 from the germline V gene are SGHTA and FQGTGA. The CDR3 is CASSLMSNTEAFF. The CDR3 bases are TGTGCCAGCAGCTTAATGAGCAACACTGAAGCTTTCTTT. Full variable domain (remainder filled in from reference TRBV7-3 and TRBJ1-1): GAGVSQTPSNKVTEKGKYVELRCDPISGHTALYWYRQSLGQGPEFLIYFQGTGAADDSGLPNDRFFAVRPEGSVSTLKIQRTERGDSAVYLCASSLMSNTEAFFGQGTRLTVV.

V is TRBV7-2 and J is TRBJ2-2; 11 bases line up with TRBD1. Germline V gives CDR1 SGHTA, CDR2 FQGNSA. This CDR3 is 15 amino acids long. V dropped 4 bases and J dropped 6; count of bases not matched to a gene: 4. DNA of the CDR3: TGTGCCAGCAGCTCGGGACAGGGGGGCGCCGGGGAGCTGTTTTTT. This gives the protein CASSSGQGGAGELFF.

The chain links TRBV21-1 to TRBJ2-7; whether TRBD1, the table's D call, matches the DNA was not checked. TRBV21-1 is flagged as a pseudogene. This CDR3 is 13 amino acids long. The CDR3 nucleotides read TGTGCCAGCAAGGGACAGGGCATCTACGAGCAGTACTTC. Protein sequence: CASKGQGIYEQYF.

In its sample, this clone was seen once. The rearrangement links TRBV19 to TRBJ1-5; 7 bases map to TRBD1. The CDR3 covers 15 residues. Trimming cost V 3 bases and J 6 bases; bases outside gene matches: 8. Germline V gene lookup returns CDR1 LNHDA and CDR2 SQIVND (reference sequence). This CDR3 is CASSIRETGIQPQHF. The DNA of the CDR3 is TGTGCCAGTAGTATTAGGGAGACAGGGATTCAGCCCCAGCATTTT.

Concerning this clone: Additional DNA sequences in this sample encode the identical CDR3. V usage is TRBV29-1 and J usage is TRBJ1-1, with D unresolved. Per the germline V gene, CDR1 is SQVTM and CDR2 is ANQGSEA. This CDR3 region has 14 residues. The ends were cut back, 7 bases at V and 0 bases at J, with 15 bases in the middle. The CDR3 DNA follows: TGCAGCGCCGTGCGGGGTTACATGAACACTGAAGCTTTCTTT. As protein: CSAVRGYMNTEAFF.

This chain connects TRBV27 to TRBJ2-6; TRBD1 agrees at 9 bases. This CDR3 has 17 amino acids. Germline V gene lookup returns CDR1 MNHEY and CDR2 SMNVEV (reference sequence). After removal of 2 bases from V and 4 bases from J, the junction contained 6 bases not matched to a gene. CDR3 nucleotide sequence: TGTGCCAGCAGTTTAACAGGGGGCGCCGCCGGGGCCAACGTCCTGACTTTC. Translating it yields CASSLTGGAAGANVLTF.

In its sample, this clone was seen a few times. The chain recombines TRBV9 with TRBJ2-1, with TRBD2 matching over 9 bases. This CDR3 contains 16 residues. Germline V gives CDR1 SGDLS, CDR2 YYNGEE. The ends lost 4 bases at V and 3 bases at J; junction bases unmatched: 8. The CDR3 protein is CASSPTAGGFYNEQFF. The CDR3 nucleotides are TGTGCCAGCAGCCCCACAGCGGGGGGCTTCTACAATGAGCAGTTCTTC. Looking up the rest from reference TRBV9 and TRBJ2-1 gives the full variable domain: DSGVTQTPKHLITATGQRVTLRCSPRSGDLSVYWYQQSLDQGLQFLIQYYNGEERAKGNILERFSAQQFPDLHSELNLSSLELGDSALYFCASSPTAGGFYNEQFFGPGTRLTVL.

The rearrangement joins TRBV27 to TRBJ2-7; 10 nucleotides match TRBD1. The CDR3 consists of 14 residues. The V gene end was trimmed by 6 bases and the J gene end by 3 bases; junction bases not matched to a gene: 5. Germline CDR1 reads MNHEY; CDR2 reads SMNVEV (reference sequence). The CDR3 loop is CASSPGQGGYEQYF. CDR3 coding DNA: TGTGCCAGCAGCCCCGGACAGGGGGGCTACGAGCAGTACTTC.

The chain uses TRBV7-3 and TRBJ1-1; D is unresolved. V dropped 5 bases and J dropped 7 bases, with 14 bases sitting between them. This CDR3 has 13 amino acids. Germline-derived CDR1 and CDR2 are SGHTA and FQGTGA. The DNA of the CDR3 is TGTGCCAGCAGCGTAGCAGCAGCGGGTGAAGCTTTCTTT. Protein: CASSVAAAGEAFF.

This chain links TRBV30 with TRBJ2-1; 10 bases map to TRBD2. The ends lost 0 bases at V and 6 bases at J; junction bases unmatched: 2. Looked up from germline, CDR1 is GTSNPN and CDR2 is SVGIG (reference sequence). This CDR3 has 14 residues. The CDR3 sequence is CAWSVLAGANEQFF. DNA for the CDR3: TGTGCCTGGAGTGTCCTAGCGGGAGCCAATGAGCAGTTCTTC. Complete variable domain (other parts from reference TRBV30 and TRBJ2-1): SQTIHQWPATLVQPVGSPLSLECTVEGTSNPNLYWYRQAAGRGLQLLFYSVGIGQISSEVPQNLSASRPQDRQFILSSKKLLLSDSGFYLCAWSVLAGANEQFFGPGTRLTVL.

The chain couples TRBV7-2 to TRBJ1-1, with 10 bases identical to TRBD1. This CDR3 comprises 15 residues. Germline trimming cut 3 bases from V and 3 bases from J; bases unmatched to any gene: 4. Germline V CDR1 and CDR2: SGHTA, FQGNSA. The CDR3 loop reads CASSLTGGGYTEAFF. The CDR3 DNA reads TGTGCCAGCAGCTTGACAGGGGGCGGGTACACTGAAGCTTTCTTT.

Turning to this clone: The junction and the germline gene differ at one end; a read error may be behind it. V is TRBV7-6 and J is TRBJ2-5; TRBD2 agrees at 11 bases. This CDR3 is 16 amino acids long. Germline CDR1 and CDR2: SGHVS and FNYEAQ. The CDR3 protein is CASSLLTSGMEETQYF. The CDR3, as DNA: TGTGCCAGCAGCTTATTGACTAGCGGGATGGAGGAGACCCAATACTTC. Variable domain in full (rest from reference TRBV7-6 and TRBJ2-5): GAGVSQSPRYKVTKRGQDVALRCDPISGHVSLYWYRQALGQGPEFLTYFNYEAQQDKSGLPNDRFSAERPEGSISTLTIQRTEQRDSAMYRCASSLLTSGMEETQYFGPGTRLLVL.

The chain is built from TRBV7-8 and TRBJ2-1, with TRBD2 identical over 12 bases. The CDR3 runs to 13 residues. Germline V gives CDR1 SGHVS, CDR2 FQNEAQ. Germline trimming cut 7 bases from V and 9 bases from J; bases unmatched to any gene: 4. This CDR3 reads CASTKLAGGEQFF. The CDR3 nucleotides are TGTGCCAGCACCAAACTAGCGGGAGGTGAGCAGTTCTTC.

A single count supports this clone. The chain couples TRBV7-9 to TRBJ2-7; D is perhaps TRBD1 (5 bases). The CDR3 covers 15 residues. Germline V gene data show CDR1 as SEHNR and CDR2 as FQNEAQ (reference sequence). Trimming took 5 bases from V and 2 from J, leaving 16 bases between them. For the CDR3, the DNA is TGTGCCAGCAGCCTCCGGACACCCAGGCCCTACGAGCAGTACTTC. Translating it yields CASSLRTPRPYEQYF.

The table lists this clone with a few counts. This sequence joins TRBV6-1 and TRBJ2-3; 9 positions agree with TRBD2. From germline, CDR1 is MNHNS and CDR2 SASEGT. The trim removed 6 bases at V and 11 bases at J, leaving 6 bases unmatched. The CDR3 extends over 12 amino acids. The chain's CDR3 is CASSAGTSRQYF. The DNA for the CDR3 is TGTGCCAGCAGCGCGGGGACTAGCAGGCAGTATTTT.

V and J are TRBV4-1 and TRBJ2-7; 8 nucleotides agree with TRBD1. Germline trimming cut 3 bases from V and 3 bases from J; bases unmatched to any gene: 4. Looked up from germline, CDR1 is MGHRA and CDR2 is YSYEKL. The CDR3 length is 14 residues. The CDR3 sequence is CASSHGQGGYEQYF. The CDR3 DNA follows: TGCGCCAGCAGCCATGGACAGGGCGGCTACGAGCAGTACTTC.

The genes are TRBV7-2 and TRBJ2-7; 12 nucleotides align to TRBD2. Germline values: CDR1 SGHTA, CDR2 FQGNSA. The CDR3 covers 15 residues. Unmatched junction bases numbered 4, after V lost 5 bases and J lost 2 bases. CDR3 amino acids: CASSPRLAGAYEQYF. The CDR3 DNA sequence: TGTGCCAGCAGCCCCCGACTAGCGGGGGCCTACGAGCAGTACTTC.

This chain joins TRBV5-1 and TRBJ2-2; the match to TRBD1 covers 8 bases. This CDR3 is 16 amino acids long. The trim removed 1 base at V and 4 bases at J, leaving 6 bases unmatched. Germline CDR1 reads SGHRS; CDR2 reads YFSETQ. The DNA of the CDR3 is TGCGCCAGCAGCTTGCTAGGACAGGGTGGCACCGGGGAGCTGTTTTTT. This gives the protein CASSLLGQGGTGELFF.

The chain joins TRBV4-3 to TRBJ2-1; the D gene is possibly TRBD1 (5 bases). CDR3 length: 15 amino acids. V lost 0 bases to trimming and J lost 8 bases, with 14 bases between them. The germline V gene encodes CDR1 LGHNA and CDR2 YSLEER. The CDR3 DNA reads TGCGCCAGCAGCCAAGATACAGGCTATGGCGATGAGCAGTTCTTC. Translation gives CASSQDTGYGDEQFF.

This clone has more than one count but fewer than ten. The J gene is TRBJ1-3, the V gene TRBV10-3; D unclear. The CDR3 spans 16 residues. V shed 0 bases and J shed 6 bases, with 15 bases lying between them. Germline V gene data show CDR1 as ENHRY and CDR2 as SYGVKD. The CDR3 region is CAISESRTSSLNTIYF. In DNA, the CDR3 is TGTGCCATCAGTGAGTCGAGGACTTCCTCGCTAAACACCATATATTTT.

This clone was found a few times. The gene calls are TRBV5-4 and TRBJ1-6, with a weak D call TRBD1 (6 bases). The CDR3 consists of 15 residues. Deletions cut 0 bases from V and 4 bases from J, with 8 bases between. Germline values: CDR1 SGHNT, CDR2 YYREEE (reference sequence). CDR3 nucleotides: TGTGCCAGCAGCTTGGAGGGGGGGTATAATTCACCCCTCCACTTT. Translating it yields CASSLEGGYNSPLHF.